Shown below are 31 T cell receptor beta chains from a single sample sequenced in a study of blood T cell repertoires in COVID-19. The assay was immunoSEQ multiplex PCR, and TCRdb's table has in-frame clones only and misses some. The sample contains about 350,000 clones, around nine tenths of which appear only once. The sequencing sample was made of PBMCs or T cells enriched from blood (not recorded which). The receptors shown here come from a woman younger than 45 who had been exposed to COVID-19.

The genes are TRBV28 and TRBJ1-6, with TRBD1 matching over 7 bases. This CDR3 contains 14 residues. With V trimmed by 8 bases and J by 9 bases, 10 bases remained unmatched. Looked up from germline, CDR1 is MDHEN and CDR2 is SYDVKM. The CDR3 DNA reads as TGTGCCAGCGAATCGACAGGGACAGCTTCACCCCTCCACTTT. It yields the protein CASESTGTASPLHF.

This clone was observed a single time. This chain uses TRBV3-1 (or the pseudogene TRBV3-2) with TRBJ2-7; 10 positions match TRBD2. The CDR3 totals 13 residues. V gave up 0 bases and J gave up 12 bases; unmatched junction bases: 5. Per the germline V gene, CDR1 is LGHDT and CDR2 is YNNKEL (reference sequence). The CDR3 sequence: CASSQDPSGSRYF. CDR3 bases: TGTGCCAGCAGCCAAGATCCTAGCGGGAGTCGGTACTTC.

This rearrangement joins TRBV2 to TRBJ1-3, with 9 bases matching TRBD1. The trim removed 5 bases at V and 6 bases at J, leaving 11 bases unmatched. Per germline, CDR1 SNHLY and CDR2 FYNNEI. There are 16 residues in the CDR3. CDR3 sequence reads: CASSTGQGTIENTIYF. In DNA form, the CDR3 reads TGTGCCAGCAGTACCGGACAGGGGACTATCGAAAACACCATATATTTT.

Of note for this clone: Other DNA sequences in this sample translate to the same CDR3. V usage is TRBV5-1 and J usage is TRBJ2-5; D gene uncertain. Germline V gene sequence: CDR1 SGHRS, CDR2 YFSETQ. The CDR3 totals 12 residues. V lost 4 bases, J lost 2 bases, and 6 bases lay in between. CDR3 sequence reads: CASSPQQETQYF. The CDR3 nucleotides read TGCGCCAGCAGCCCACAACAAGAGACCCAGTACTTC. The full variable domain, completed using reference TRBV5-1 and TRBJ2-5, is KAGVTQTPRYLIKTRGQQVTLSCSPISGHRSVSWYQQTPGQGLQFLFEYFSETQRNKGNFPGRFSGRQFSNSRSEMNVSTLELGDSALYLCASSPQQETQYFGPGTRLLVL.

V usage is TRBV28 and J usage is TRBJ1-6, with a possible D match to TRBD1 (6 bases). Per germline, CDR1 MDHEN and CDR2 SYDVKM. With 8 bases removed from V and 8 bases from J, the gap between germline ends came to 13 bases. This CDR3 spans 13 amino acids. CDR3 bases: TGTGCCAGCGGCTTACAGGGAGATTCACCCCTCCACTTT. Amino acid sequence: CASGLQGDSPLHF.

The gene calls are TRBV12-5 and TRBJ1-1, with 10 bases that match TRBD1. CDR3 length: 15 amino acids. Per germline, CDR1 LGHNT and CDR2 FRNRAP. Losses at the gene ends were 4 bases for V and 10 bases for J; bases not matched to a gene: 12. The CDR3 coding sequence is TGTGCTAGTGGTTCCCCGGGACAGGGGATGTTGATAGCTTTCTTT. Its protein is CASGSPGQGMLIAFF.

The rearrangement joins TRBV30 to TRBJ2-3; D unresolved. The CDR3 has 12 residues. Germline V gives CDR1 GTSNPN, CDR2 SVGIG (reference sequence). Trimming left V 1 base short and J 4 bases short, with 6 bases between. The CDR3 reads CAWSAGADTQYF. The CDR3 DNA follows: TGTGCCTGGAGTGCGGGTGCAGATACGCAGTATTTT.

CDR3 DNA: TGCGCCAGCAGTGACCCCGCAGTCGGGACAGGGGTAACTGAAGCTTTCTTT. It codes for CASSDPAVGTGVTEAFF. The V call is TRBV10-1, the J call TRBJ1-1; 10 bases agree with TRBD1. After removal of 3 bases from V and 5 bases from J, the junction contained 12 bases not matched to a gene. Germline CDR1 WNHNN, CDR2 SYGVQD (reference sequence). CDR3 length: 17 residues.

This sequence joins TRBV7-9 and TRBJ2-5, with D possibly matching TRBD2 (5 bases). Trimming took 5 bases from V and 2 from J, leaving 15 bases between them. Germline values: CDR1 SEHNR, CDR2 FQNEAQ (reference sequence). The CDR3 totals 15 residues. CDR3 protein: CASSPGSGWQETQYF. The CDR3 nucleotides read TGTGCCAGCAGCCCCGGCAGCGGCTGGCAAGAGACCCAGTACTTC.

This clone showed up just once. This chain joins TRBV30 and TRBJ2-2; 8 nucleotides agree with TRBD2. Germline assignment: CDR1 GTSNPN and CDR2 SVGIG (reference sequence). The V segment lost 1 base and the J segment 6 bases; nucleotides outside the gene matches: 10. CDR3 length equals 16 residues. The CDR3 protein is CAWSGRGGRFPGELFF. The CDR3 coding sequence is TGTGCCTGGAGTGGTCGTGGCGGGAGGTTTCCCGGGGAGCTGTTTTTT. The full variable domain, completed using reference TRBV30 and TRBJ2-2, is SQTIHQWPATLVQPVGSPLSLECTVEGTSNPNLYWYRQAAGRGLQLLFYSVGIGQISSEVPQNLSASRPQDRQFILSSKKLLLSDSGFYLCAWSGRGGRFPGELFFGEGSRLTVL.

The chain recombines TRBV11-3 with TRBJ1-1; D ambiguous. CDR3 length: 13 amino acids. Trimming pared 4 bases from V and 11 bases from J, leaving 17 bases between. Germline assignment: CDR1 SGHNT and CDR2 YENEEA. CDR3 coding DNA: TGTGCCAGCAGCTCAAAATGGCCAGTTTCGGCTTTCTTT. It encodes CASSSKWPVSAFF.

This clone was picked up one time. V is TRBV7-9 and J is TRBJ1-6; 10 nucleotides match TRBD1. This CDR3 spans 15 amino acids. CDR1 is SEHNR, CDR2 FQNEAQ, per germline (reference sequence). Unmatched junction bases numbered 7, after V lost 5 bases and J lost 9 bases. CDR3 DNA: TGTGCCAGCAGCGAAGGACAGGGGGAAGGTTCACCCCTCCACTTT. Its translation is CASSEGQGEGSPLHF.

The chain links TRBV27 to TRBJ2-3; 10 bases agree with TRBD2. The CDR3 runs to 15 residues. Looked up from germline, CDR1 is MNHEY and CDR2 is SMNVEV (reference sequence). V trimming: 11 bases; J trimming: 2 bases; junction bases outside the gene matches: 10. The CDR3 DNA reads TGTGCCGTGACCTCCGGGACTAGCGCCACAGATACGCAGTATTTT. Translating gives CAVTSGTSATDTQYF.

The chain recombines TRBV5-1 with TRBJ2-1; weak D call: TRBD2 (6 bases). The V end lost 5 bases, the J end lost 6 bases, and 9 bases lay between the germline ends. Germline CDR1 reads SGHRS; CDR2 reads YFSETQ. The CDR3 is made up of 12 amino acids. In DNA, the CDR3 is TGCGCCAGCAGAGAGGAGGGCAATGAGCAGTTCTTC. This translates into CASREEGNEQFF.

The chain is built from TRBV7-9 and TRBJ1-4; 7 bases are shared with TRBD1. With 5 bases clipped from V and 7 bases from J, the junction kept 10 bases outside the gene matches. There are 15 residues in the CDR3. CDR1 and CDR2 from the germline V gene are SEHNR and FQNEAQ (reference sequence). The CDR3 region is CASSPMGTESEKLFF. DNA of the CDR3: TGTGCCAGCAGCCCTATGGGGACAGAGAGTGAAAAACTGTTTTTT.

The genes are TRBV28 and TRBJ2-1, with 8 bases lining up with TRBD2. This CDR3 spans 14 amino acids. The V gene end was trimmed by 6 bases and the J gene end by 6 bases; junction bases not matched to a gene: 7. Looked up from germline, CDR1 is MDHEN and CDR2 is SYDVKM. Here the CDR3 reads CASSPGLGGNEQFF. For the CDR3, the DNA is TGTGCCAGCAGCCCGGGACTAGGGGGCAATGAGCAGTTCTTC. The whole variable domain, remainder taken from reference TRBV28 and TRBJ2-1, is DVKVTQSSRYLVKRTGEKVFLECVQDMDHENMFWYRQDPGLGLRLIYFSYDVKMKEKGDIPEGYSVSREKKERFSLILESASTNQTSMYLCASSPGLGGNEQFFGPGTRLTVL.

V is TRBV5-1 and J is TRBJ2-5, with 7 bases lining up with TRBD2. Germline lookup yields CDR1 SGHRS and CDR2 YFSETQ. The length of the CDR3 is 14 residues. Trimming cost V 2 bases and J 5 bases; bases outside gene matches: 6. CDR3 bases: TGCGCCAGCAGCTTCGGGCGGGAGTGGGAGACCCAGTACTTC. Translated: CASSFGREWETQYF.

The chain combines TRBV4-1 with TRBJ1-2; 8 bases agree with TRBD1. CDR1 and CDR2 from the germline V gene are MGHRA and YSYEKL. V shed 4 bases and J 1 base; nucleotides not matched to a gene: 14. The CDR3 length is 18 residues. CDR3 loop: CASSLQPGQDSYNYGYTF. For the CDR3, the DNA is TGCGCCAGCAGCCTACAACCGGGACAGGACTCATATAACTATGGCTACACCTTC.

The chain couples TRBV7-8 to TRBJ1-5, with a tentative D call TRBD1 (5 bases). The CDR3 sequence is 13 residues long. The germline V gene encodes CDR1 SGHVS and CDR2 FQNEAQ. Trimming removed 5 bases from V and 5 bases from J, with 10 bases in between. The CDR3: CASSRQQDQPQHF. CDR3 coding DNA: TGTGCCAGCAGCCGACAGCAGGATCAGCCCCAGCATTTT.

The chain has TRBV6-5 and TRBJ2-1, with 14 positions matching TRBD2. The CDR3 covers 16 residues. Germline-derived CDR1 and CDR2 are MNHEY and SVGAGI. Unmatched junction bases numbered 4, after V lost 2 bases and J lost 7 bases. In nucleotides, the CDR3 is TGTGCCAGCAGTTACCGGACTAGCGGGAGGTATAATGAGCAGTTCTTC. It encodes CASSYRTSGRYNEQFF.

The chain combines TRBV7-8 with TRBJ1-2, with D possibly being TRBD1 (6 bases). V was clipped by 2 bases and J by 4 bases, with 17 bases between them. This CDR3 has 16 amino acids. The germline V gene has CDR1 SGHVS and CDR2 FQNEAQ. The CDR3 sequence: CASSLLGQGSAYGYTF. The CDR3 DNA reads TGTGCCAGCAGCTTATTAGGGCAGGGGTCTGCCTATGGCTACACCTTC. Using reference TRBV7-8 and TRBJ1-2 for the parts outside the CDR3, the full variable domain is GAGVSQSPRYKVAKRGQDVALRCDPISGHVSLFWYQQALGQGPEFLTYFQNEAQLDKSGLPSDRFFAERPEGSVSTLKIQRTQQEDSAVYLCASSLLGQGSAYGYTFGSGTRLTVV.

The chain employs TRBV7-9 and TRBJ2-1, with 14 nucleotides matching TRBD2. This CDR3 is built from 18 residues. J was trimmed by 7 bases and V by 0 bases; bases with no gene match: 8. Germline V gene sequence: CDR1 SEHNR, CDR2 FQNEAQ (reference sequence). The CDR3 reads CASSLAWEGLAGVNEQFF. CDR3 nucleotides: TGTGCCAGCAGCTTAGCGTGGGAGGGACTAGCGGGAGTGAATGAGCAGTTCTTC.

V and J are TRBV6-5 and TRBJ1-1; D ambiguous. Per germline, CDR1 MNHEY and CDR2 SVGAGI. V was shortened by 7 bases and J by 3 bases, with 9 bases between the two germline ends. This CDR3 spans 12 amino acids. The CDR3 is CASIPADTEAFF. The CDR3 DNA sequence: TGTGCCAGCATCCCGGCGGACACTGAAGCTTTCTTT.

This rearrangement joins TRBV5-8 to TRBJ2-1; the match to TRBD2 covers 7 bases. Trimming at V came to 6 bases and at J to 6 bases, leaving 12 bases not matched to a gene. The CDR3 consists of 15 residues. Germline V gives CDR1 SGHTS, CDR2 YDEGEE. The CDR3 DNA is TGTGCCAGCACGGCGGGAGTAACAGGTTTCAATGAGCAGTTCTTC. Protein product: CASTAGVTGFNEQFF. Full variable domain (rest looked up from reference TRBV5-8 and TRBJ2-1): EAGVTQSPTHLIKTRGQQATLRCSPISGHTSVYWYQQALGLGLQFLLWYDEGEERNRGNFPPRFSGRQFPNYSSELNVNALELEDSALYLCASTAGVTGFNEQFFGPGTRLTVL.

This clone was observed once. The chain joins TRBV18 to TRBJ1-1, with no clear D. From germline, CDR1 is KGHSH and CDR2 LQKENI. CDR3 size: 16 residues. Trimming removed 2 bases from V and 2 bases from J, with 15 bases in between. The CDR3 spells CASSPSLQVVNTEAFF. The CDR3 nucleotides are TGTGCCAGCTCACCATCCCTCCAGGTGGTTAACACTGAAGCTTTCTTT.

The gene calls are TRBV5-1 and TRBJ2-1, with 10 positions matching TRBD1. After removal of 8 bases from V and 7 bases from J, the junction contained 21 bases not matched to a gene. The CDR3 is 18 amino acids. Germline loops: CDR1 SGHRS, CDR2 YFSETQ. The CDR3 region has the DNA TGCGCCAGTGGAATGTTCCCCTTTGGACAGGGGGTAAGGAATGAGCAGTTCTTC. It yields the protein CASGMFPFGQGVRNEQFF. Full variable domain (remainder filled in from reference TRBV5-1 and TRBJ2-1): KAGVTQTPRYLIKTRGQQVTLSCSPISGHRSVSWYQQTPGQGLQFLFEYFSETQRNKGNFPGRFSGRQFSNSRSEMNVSTLELGDSALYLCASGMFPFGQGVRNEQFFGPGTRLTVL.

The chain links TRBV7-9 to TRBJ1-5, with 8 nucleotides matching TRBD1. The germline V gene encodes CDR1 SEHNR and CDR2 FQNEAQ (reference sequence). J lost 6 bases, V lost 5 bases, and 6 bases had no gene match. The CDR3 runs 14 residues. The chain's CDR3 is CASSADRGAQPQHF. CDR3 bases: TGTGCCAGCAGCGCAGACAGGGGAGCTCAGCCCCAGCATTTT.

The chain couples TRBV30 to TRBJ1-2, with TRBD1 matching over 8 bases. The CDR3 contains 14 residues. The ends lost 4 bases at V and 7 bases at J; junction bases unmatched: 11. Germline V gives CDR1 GTSNPN, CDR2 SVGIG (reference sequence). The CDR3 DNA is TGTGCCTGGACTGCCATCCGGACAGGGTTTGGCTACACCTTC. Translated, it gives CAWTAIRTGFGYTF.

This chain connects TRBV30 to TRBJ1-1; TRBD1 might be the D (5 bases). V lost 5 bases, J lost 2 bases, and 18 bases lay in between. The CDR3 covers 15 residues. CDR1 GTSNPN and CDR2 SVGIG come from the germline V gene (reference sequence). The CDR3 region has the DNA TGTGCCTGGGAGTGGGGGGGGACCCATAACACTGAAGCTTTCTTT. This gives the protein CAWEWGGTHNTEAFF.

The rearrangement links TRBV7-9 to TRBJ2-1; D is unresolved. Germline V gene data show CDR1 as SEHNR and CDR2 as FQNEAQ (reference sequence). The CDR3 consists of 12 residues. V was trimmed by 5 bases and J by 7 bases, leaving 9 bases between them. CDR3 nucleotides: TGTGCCAGCAGCCCACAGAATAATGAGCAGTTCTTC. Its translation: CASSPQNNEQFF.

The V call is TRBV7-9, the J call TRBJ1-4; D is ambiguous. Trimming took off 3 bases at V and 3 bases at J, with 17 bases between the two ends. CDR3 size: 17 residues. Germline CDR1 SEHNR, CDR2 FQNEAQ (reference sequence). CDR3 region: CASSFRSLGRANEKLFF. The CDR3 nucleotides are TGTGCCAGCAGCTTCCGATCCCTGGGGAGGGCTAATGAAAAACTGTTTTTT.